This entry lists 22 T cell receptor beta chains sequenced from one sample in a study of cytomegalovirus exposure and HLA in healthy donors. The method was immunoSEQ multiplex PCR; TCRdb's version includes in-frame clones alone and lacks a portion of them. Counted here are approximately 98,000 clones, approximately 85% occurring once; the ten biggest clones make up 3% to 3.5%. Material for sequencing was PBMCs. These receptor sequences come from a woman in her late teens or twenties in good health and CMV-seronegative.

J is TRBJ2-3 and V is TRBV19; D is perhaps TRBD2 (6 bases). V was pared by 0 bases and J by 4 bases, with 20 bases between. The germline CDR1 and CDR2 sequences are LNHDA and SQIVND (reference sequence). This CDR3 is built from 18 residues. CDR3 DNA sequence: TGTGCCAGTAGTATAGATAGCGGCTGCCTGATTAACGCAGATACGCAGTATTTT. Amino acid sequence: CASSIDSGCLINADTQYF.

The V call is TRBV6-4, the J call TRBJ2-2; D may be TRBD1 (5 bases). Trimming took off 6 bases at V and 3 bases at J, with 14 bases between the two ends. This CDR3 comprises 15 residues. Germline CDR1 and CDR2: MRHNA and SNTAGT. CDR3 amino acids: CASSPTGGDTGELFF. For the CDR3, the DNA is TGTGCCAGCAGCCCCACAGGCGGCGACACCGGGGAGCTGTTTTTT.

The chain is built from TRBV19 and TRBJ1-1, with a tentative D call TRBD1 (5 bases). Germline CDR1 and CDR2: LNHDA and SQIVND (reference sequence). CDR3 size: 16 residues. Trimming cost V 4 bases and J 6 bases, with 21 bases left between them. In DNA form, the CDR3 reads TGTGCCAGTAGTACCCTACCGGGGGGAGGCGGCCCTGAAGCTTTCTTT. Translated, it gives CASSTLPGGGGPEAFF.

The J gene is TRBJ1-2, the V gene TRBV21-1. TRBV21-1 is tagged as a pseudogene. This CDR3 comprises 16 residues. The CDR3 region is CASSKEEAGGDYGYTF. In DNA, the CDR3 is TGTGCCAGCAGCAAAGAAGAGGCGGGGGGCGACTATGGCTACACCTTC.

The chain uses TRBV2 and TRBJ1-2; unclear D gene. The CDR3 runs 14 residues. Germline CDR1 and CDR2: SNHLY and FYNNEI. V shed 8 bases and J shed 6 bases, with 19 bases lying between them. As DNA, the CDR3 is TGTGCCAGCCGGATGACCGAGGGATCGGATGGCTACACCTTC. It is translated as CASRMTEGSDGYTF.

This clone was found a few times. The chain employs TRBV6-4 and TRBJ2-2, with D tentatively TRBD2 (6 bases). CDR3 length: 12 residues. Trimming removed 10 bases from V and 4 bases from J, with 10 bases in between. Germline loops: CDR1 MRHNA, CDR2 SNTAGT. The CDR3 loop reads CATSTSTGELFF. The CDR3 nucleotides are TGTGCCACCTCGACTAGCACCGGGGAGCTGTTTTTT.

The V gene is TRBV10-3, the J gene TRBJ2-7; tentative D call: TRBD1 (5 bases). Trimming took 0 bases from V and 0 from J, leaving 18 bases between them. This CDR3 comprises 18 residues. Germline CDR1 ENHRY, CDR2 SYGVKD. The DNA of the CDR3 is TGTGCCATCAGTGAGTCGACCGATCCCCGTAGGGGCTCCTACGAGCAGTACTTC. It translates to CAISESTDPRRGSYEQYF.

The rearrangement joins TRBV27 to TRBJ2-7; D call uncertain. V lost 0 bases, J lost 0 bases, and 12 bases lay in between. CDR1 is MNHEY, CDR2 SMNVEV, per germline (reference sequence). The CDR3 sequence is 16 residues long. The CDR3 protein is CASSLSRLPSSYEQYF. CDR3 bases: TGTGCCAGCAGTTTATCGCGACTCCCGAGCTCCTACGAGCAGTACTTC.

Here the CDR3 DNA reads TGCGCCAGCAGCCAAGGGGGCCTAGCGGGGAGTACAGATACGCAGTATTTT. It specifies CASSQGGLAGSTDTQYF. This chain connects TRBV4-1 to TRBJ2-3; 9 nucleotides line up with TRBD2. V lost 1 base, J lost 3 bases, and 8 bases stayed unmatched. This CDR3 contains 17 residues. Germline lookup yields CDR1 MGHRA and CDR2 YSYEKL.

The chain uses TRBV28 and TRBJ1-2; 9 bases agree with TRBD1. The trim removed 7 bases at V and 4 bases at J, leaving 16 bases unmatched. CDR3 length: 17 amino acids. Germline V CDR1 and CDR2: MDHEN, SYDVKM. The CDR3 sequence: CASISTGTGPAGYGYTF. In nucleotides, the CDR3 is TGTGCCAGCATTTCAACCGGGACAGGGCCCGCGGGCTATGGCTACACCTTC.

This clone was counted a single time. CDR3 in DNA: TGTGCCAGCGGGCAGAATAGCAATCAGCCCCAGCATTTT. Translation: CASGQNSNQPQHF. The rearrangement links TRBV7-9 to TRBJ1-5; unclear D gene. Trimming took 8 bases from V and 0 from J, leaving 8 bases between them. CDR1 and CDR2 (germline): SEHNR, FQNEAQ (reference sequence). This CDR3 spans 13 amino acids.

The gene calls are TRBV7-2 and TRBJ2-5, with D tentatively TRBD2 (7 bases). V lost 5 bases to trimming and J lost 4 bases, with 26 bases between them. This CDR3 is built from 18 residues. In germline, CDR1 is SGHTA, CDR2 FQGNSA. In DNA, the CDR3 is TGTGCCAGCAGCCCAATGGGCGGGGGCCGGACTCTTAGAGAGACCCAGTACTTC. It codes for CASSPMGGGRTLRETQYF.

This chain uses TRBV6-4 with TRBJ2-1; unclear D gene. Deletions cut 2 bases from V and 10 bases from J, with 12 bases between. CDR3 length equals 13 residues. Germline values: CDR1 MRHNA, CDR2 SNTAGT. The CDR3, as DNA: TGTGCCAGCAGTGACGGAGCGACGAGGGAGCAGTTCTTC. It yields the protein CASSDGATREQFF.

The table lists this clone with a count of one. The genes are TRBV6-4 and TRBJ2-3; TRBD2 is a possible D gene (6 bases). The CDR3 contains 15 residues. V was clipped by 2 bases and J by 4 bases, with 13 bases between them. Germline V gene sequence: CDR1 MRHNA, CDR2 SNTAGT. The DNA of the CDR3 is TGTGCCAGCAGTGACGGATCGGGGGAAGCAGATACGCAGTATTTT. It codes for CASSDGSGEADTQYF.

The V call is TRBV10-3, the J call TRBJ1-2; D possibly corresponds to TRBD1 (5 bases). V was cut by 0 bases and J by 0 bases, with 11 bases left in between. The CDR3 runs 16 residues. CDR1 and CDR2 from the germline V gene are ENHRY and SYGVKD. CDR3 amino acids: CAISESIGDSNYGYTF. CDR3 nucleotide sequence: TGTGCCATCAGTGAGTCGATAGGGGACTCTAACTATGGCTACACCTTC.

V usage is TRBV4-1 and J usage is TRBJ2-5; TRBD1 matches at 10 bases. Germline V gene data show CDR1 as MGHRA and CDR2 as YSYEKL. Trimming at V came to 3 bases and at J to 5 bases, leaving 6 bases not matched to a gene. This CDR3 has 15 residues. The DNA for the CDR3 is TGCGCCAGCAGCCAGGCTAGGACAGGGGGGGAGACCCAGTACTTC. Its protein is CASSQARTGGETQYF.

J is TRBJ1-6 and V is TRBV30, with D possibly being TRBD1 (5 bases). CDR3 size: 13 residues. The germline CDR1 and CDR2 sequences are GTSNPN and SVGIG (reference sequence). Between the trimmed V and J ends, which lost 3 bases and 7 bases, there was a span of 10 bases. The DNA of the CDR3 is TGTGCCTGGAGCCCCGGGGGGAATTCACCCCTCCACTTT. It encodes CAWSPGGNSPLHF.

The CDR3 here is CASRVYGGTEAFF. The CDR3 DNA reads TGTGCCAGCCGGGTCTACGGAGGGACTGAAGCTTTCTTT. This sequence joins TRBV2 and TRBJ1-1; D is ambiguous. V lost 8 bases to trimming and J lost 5 bases, with 15 bases between them. Germline V CDR1 and CDR2: SNHLY, FYNNEI. The CDR3 has 13 amino acids.

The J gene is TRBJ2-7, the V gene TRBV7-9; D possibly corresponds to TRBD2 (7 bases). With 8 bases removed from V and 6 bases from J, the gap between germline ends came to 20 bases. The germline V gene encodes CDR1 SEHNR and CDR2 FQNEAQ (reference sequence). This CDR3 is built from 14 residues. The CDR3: CASVKPGGPPEQYF. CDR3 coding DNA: TGTGCCAGCGTCAAGCCGGGGGGCCCCCCCGAGCAGTACTTC. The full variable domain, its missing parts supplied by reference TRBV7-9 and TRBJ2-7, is DTGVSQNPRHKITKRGQNVTFRCDPISEHNRLYWYRQTLGQGPEFLTYFQNEAQLEKSRLLSDRFSAERPKGSFSTLEIQRTEQGDSAMYLCASVKPGGPPEQYFGPGTRLTVT.

The CDR3 region has the DNA TGTGCCAGCAGCCCGACAGGGGTCTCTGGAAACACCATATATTTT. Its protein product is CASSPTGVSGNTIYF. This chain joins TRBV28 and TRBJ1-3; the match to TRBD1 covers 8 bases. The V segment lost 6 bases and the J segment 0 bases; nucleotides outside the gene matches: 4. Germline CDR1 is MDHEN and CDR2 is SYDVKM. The CDR3 loop spans 15 amino acids.

CDR3 in amino acids: CASMDRNNEQFF. CDR3 DNA: TGTGCCAGCATGGACAGAAACAATGAGCAGTTCTTC. The chain employs TRBV27 and TRBJ2-1; tentative D call: TRBD1 (6 bases). Looked up from germline, CDR1 is MNHEY and CDR2 is SMNVEV (reference sequence). The CDR3 runs 12 residues. Trimming cost V 7 bases and J 5 bases, with 9 bases left between them.

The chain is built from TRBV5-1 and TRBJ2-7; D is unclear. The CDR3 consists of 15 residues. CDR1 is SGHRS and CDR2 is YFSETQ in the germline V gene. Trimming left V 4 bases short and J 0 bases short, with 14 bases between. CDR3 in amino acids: CASSLTEPSSYEQYF. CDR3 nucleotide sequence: TGCGCCAGCAGCCTAACTGAGCCGAGCTCCTACGAGCAGTACTTC.